Following are 27 T cell receptor beta chains from one sample sequenced in a study of PD-L1 blockade in urothelial cancer. Libraries were prepared by immunoSEQ multiplex PCR; TCRdb keeps only in-frame clonotypes and omits some of them. The table includes about 39,000 clones, approximately 90% detected once. Time point specified: pretreatment peripheral blood. The specimen was PBMCs, collected around atezolizumab (anti-PD-L1) treatment. The receptors shown here come from a woman in her fifties or sixties with urothelial cancer.

This rearrangement joins TRBV5-4 to TRBJ2-5, with 8 bases matching TRBD2. The CDR3 extends over 15 amino acids. J gave up 4 bases and V 0 bases, and 5 bases lay outside the gene matches. Germline lookup yields CDR1 SGHNT and CDR2 YYREEE (reference sequence). The CDR3 loop is CASSLDGLARETQYF. In DNA form, the CDR3 reads TGTGCCAGCAGCTTGGATGGACTAGCAAGAGAGACCCAGTACTTC.

The chain has TRBV5-1 and TRBJ2-2; 7 bases are shared with TRBD1. Trimming took 3 bases from V and 3 from J; bases not matched to a gene: 5. This CDR3 contains 15 residues. Germline values: CDR1 SGHRS, CDR2 YFSETQ. In DNA form, the CDR3 reads TGCGCCAGCAGCTACGGGACAGACTACACCGGGGAGCTGTTTTTT. Translation: CASSYGTDYTGELFF.

The chain joins TRBV5-4 to TRBJ2-2; 15 nucleotides agree with TRBD2. The germline V gene encodes CDR1 SGHNT and CDR2 YYREEE (reference sequence). The J segment lost 6 bases and the V segment lost 3 bases, leaving 3 bases of the junction unmatched. The CDR3 length is 16 residues. The CDR3 protein is CASSSGLAGGPGELFF. The CDR3 coding sequence is TGTGCCAGCAGCTCCGGACTAGCGGGAGGGCCCGGGGAGCTGTTTTTT.

This chain connects TRBV9 to TRBJ1-4; D not resolved. Per the germline V gene, CDR1 is SGDLS and CDR2 is YYNGEE. Trimming took off 3 bases at V and 5 bases at J, with 11 bases between the two ends. The CDR3 has 14 residues. The CDR3 spells CASSDGGFNEKLFF. CDR3 DNA sequence: TGTGCCAGCAGCGACGGCGGATTCAATGAAAAACTGTTTTTT.

V usage is TRBV28 and J usage is TRBJ1-1; D not resolved. The CDR3 contains 17 residues. The germline V gene has CDR1 MDHEN and CDR2 SYDVKM. The germline V and J ends were trimmed by 5 bases and 0 bases, with 19 bases remaining between them. CDR3 nucleotide sequence: TGTGCCAGCAGTACCGACACCTCGGTCAAAATGAACACTGAAGCTTTCTTT. Translation gives CASSTDTSVKMNTEAFF.

V and J are TRBV13 and TRBJ1-2; D is ambiguous. With 5 bases removed from V and 8 bases from J, the gap between germline ends came to 21 bases. In germline, CDR1 is PRHDT, CDR2 FYEKMQ (reference sequence). The CDR3 has 15 amino acids. In DNA form, the CDR3 reads TGTGCCAGCAGCGTACCGGGAGGGCCTATGTTAGGCTACACCTTC. It translates to CASSVPGGPMLGYTF.

This chain joins TRBV4-1 and TRBJ2-5; 11 bases are a match to TRBD1. Trimming at V came to 0 bases and at J to 2 bases, leaving 11 bases not matched to a gene. The CDR3 covers 19 residues. In germline, CDR1 is MGHRA, CDR2 YSYEKL. The chain's CDR3 is CASSQDFGQGAPSQETQYF. The CDR3 coding sequence is TGCGCCAGCAGCCAAGACTTTGGACAGGGGGCTCCTTCACAAGAGACCCAGTACTTC.

The chain uses TRBV11-2 and TRBJ2-3; D is ambiguous. V lost 1 base to trimming and J lost 6 bases, with 11 bases between them. Germline V gene data show CDR1 as SGHAT and CDR2 as FQNNGV. The CDR3 length is 14 residues. CDR3 in DNA: TGTGCCAGCAGCTTAGGGGCGCCTCGGGATACGCAGTATTTT. Translation: CASSLGAPRDTQYF.

The rearrangement links TRBV5-1 to TRBJ2-7; D is uncertain. Germline assignment: CDR1 SGHRS and CDR2 YFSETQ. This CDR3 is 14 amino acids long. V was cut by 0 bases and J by 0 bases, with 7 bases left in between. The CDR3 protein is CASSLDPSSYEQYF. CDR3 DNA sequence: TGCGCCAGCAGCTTGGACCCTAGCTCCTACGAGCAGTACTTC.

This clone turned up a few times. CDR3 region: CASSVGGGRNIQYF. The CDR3 DNA reads as TGTGCCAGCAGCGTAGGGGGCGGACGAAACATTCAGTACTTC. The chain joins TRBV9 to TRBJ2-4; maybe TRBD1 (5 bases). The V end lost 0 bases, the J end lost 6 bases, and 10 bases lay between the germline ends. This CDR3 region has 14 residues. In germline, CDR1 is SGDLS, CDR2 YYNGEE.

J is TRBJ1-1 and V is TRBV7-9, with TRBD1 as a possible D gene (6 bases). The CDR3 length is 15 residues. CDR1 is SEHNR and CDR2 is FQNEAQ in the germline V gene (reference sequence). The germline V and J ends were trimmed by 0 bases and 2 bases, with 10 bases remaining between them. The CDR3, as DNA: TGTGCCAGCAGCTTAGCGGGACAACCCAACACTGAAGCTTTCTTT. Encoded protein: CASSLAGQPNTEAFF.

The rearrangement links TRBV5-1 to TRBJ2-1, with D tentatively TRBD1 (6 bases). Per the germline V gene, CDR1 is SGHRS and CDR2 is YFSETQ. CDR3 length: 13 residues. V was trimmed by 2 bases and J by 8 bases, leaving 11 bases between them. The CDR3 is CASSFWTDYEQFF. The DNA for the CDR3 is TGCGCCAGCAGCTTTTGGACAGACTATGAGCAGTTCTTC.

This rearrangement joins TRBV11-2 to TRBJ2-7, with 9 bases matching TRBD1. Losses at the gene ends were 3 bases for V and 3 bases for J; bases not matched to a gene: 3. In germline, CDR1 is SGHAT, CDR2 FQNNGV. The CDR3 has 14 residues. CDR3 in DNA: TGTGCCAGCAGCTTGGGACAGGGAAACTACGAGCAGTACTTC. Protein: CASSLGQGNYEQYF.

CDR3 bases: TGTGCCAGCAGCCTAGAGGGACTACCGTACGAGCAGTACTTC. Residues: CASSLEGLPYEQYF. V and J are TRBV13 and TRBJ2-7; 7 bases are shared with TRBD2. CDR1 is PRHDT, CDR2 FYEKMQ, per germline (reference sequence). Trimming took 5 bases from V and 4 from J; bases not matched to a gene: 8. The CDR3 extends over 14 amino acids.

The CDR3 loop is CASSSFSGRGYGYTF. The CDR3 bases are TGTGCCAGCAGTTCGTTCTCAGGGAGGGGCTATGGCTACACCTTC. The chain links TRBV28 to TRBJ1-2; the D gene is possibly TRBD1 (5 bases). Germline CDR1 and CDR2: MDHEN and SYDVKM. The CDR3 runs 15 residues. V shed 4 bases and J shed 4 bases, with 16 bases lying between them.

This chain connects TRBV28 to TRBJ2-5; D unclear. V was cut by 2 bases and J by 5 bases, with 6 bases left in between. Germline CDR1 MDHEN, CDR2 SYDVKM. The CDR3 loop spans 12 amino acids. The DNA of the CDR3 is TGTGCCAGCAGTTTAGCGATGGAGACCCAGTACTTC. Translation: CASSLAMETQYF.

The chain has TRBV14 and TRBJ2-7; TRBD2 agrees at 7 bases. Germline values: CDR1 SGHDN, CDR2 FVKESK. The V and J ends lost 0 bases and 5 bases, in that order; junction bases with no gene match: 10. The CDR3 is made up of 16 amino acids. This CDR3 reads CASSQEVAAGVHEQYF. The CDR3 nucleotides are TGTGCCAGCAGCCAAGAGGTGGCGGCGGGAGTCCACGAGCAGTACTTC.

The chain is built from TRBV10-3 and TRBJ1-5, with D maybe TRBD1 (6 bases). Trimming stripped 4 bases from V and 4 bases from J, with 17 bases between. CDR3 size: 16 residues. Germline V gives CDR1 ENHRY, CDR2 SYGVKD. This CDR3 reads CAISAGRGASNQPQHF. DNA for the CDR3: TGTGCCATCAGTGCGGGCAGGGGAGCGTCGAATCAGCCCCAGCATTTT.

The V call is TRBV4-1, the J call TRBJ2-4; 7 nucleotides match TRBD1. CDR3 length: 19 amino acids. J gave up 0 bases and V 1 base, and 12 bases lay outside the gene matches. CDR1 and CDR2 (germline): MGHRA, YSYEKL. CDR3 coding DNA: TGCGCCAGCAGCCAAGTGGGGACAGCAATAGAGATAGCCAAAAACATTCAGTACTTC. This codes for CASSQVGTAIEIAKNIQYF.

The rearrangement uses TRBV19 and TRBJ2-2; a possible D gene is TRBD1 (5 bases). This CDR3 is built from 14 residues. The ends were cut back, 4 bases at V and 6 bases at J, with 12 bases in the middle. Germline CDR1 LNHDA, CDR2 SQIVND (reference sequence). CDR3 region: CASSNQGRAGELFF. As DNA, the CDR3 is TGTGCCAGTAGTAATCAGGGTCGTGCCGGGGAGCTGTTTTTT.

This chain joins TRBV5-1 and TRBJ2-1; 8 nucleotides align to TRBD1. With V trimmed by 4 bases and J by 3 bases, 6 bases remained unmatched. The CDR3 sequence is 15 residues long. Germline CDR1 reads SGHRS; CDR2 reads YFSETQ. The CDR3 DNA sequence: TGCGCCAGCAGCCTCCGGGACAGGCACTACAATGAGCAGTTCTTC. Translated: CASSLRDRHYNEQFF.

The rearrangement links TRBV25-1 to TRBJ2-7; maybe TRBD2 (5 bases). The V gene's germline CDR1 is MGHDK and CDR2 SYGVNS. The V gene lost 2 bases and the J gene lost 6 bases, with 20 bases spanning the gap. The CDR3 covers 16 residues. The CDR3 protein is CASSERRSPGLGEQYF. In DNA form, the CDR3 reads TGTGCCAGCAGTGAACGGAGGTCCCCGGGATTGGGCGAGCAGTACTTC.

This chain connects TRBV13 to TRBJ1-1, with D perhaps TRBD1 (5 bases). V was clipped by 2 bases and J by 4 bases, with 17 bases between them. CDR1 is PRHDT, CDR2 FYEKMQ, per germline (reference sequence). The CDR3 spans 16 residues. The CDR3: CASSLLGPGRSTEAFF. The CDR3 region has the DNA TGTGCCAGCAGCTTACTCGGTCCAGGGAGGTCCACTGAAGCTTTCTTT.

The chain couples TRBV6-1 to TRBJ1-5; TRBD1 is a possible D gene (6 bases). V lost 7 bases and J 0 bases, leaving 13 bases between the germline ends. CDR3 size: 15 residues. Germline V gene sequence: CDR1 MNHNS, CDR2 SASEGT. DNA of the CDR3: TGTGCCAGCAAGCTTACAGGGAATAGCAATCAGCCCCAGCATTTT. Amino acid sequence: CASKLTGNSNQPQHF.

This clone was counted a single time. The chain recombines TRBV27 with TRBJ2-2, with 8 bases lining up with TRBD1. CDR1 and CDR2 from the germline V gene are MNHEY and SMNVEV (reference sequence). The length of the CDR3 is 14 residues. V trimming: 8 bases; J trimming: 4 bases; junction bases outside the gene matches: 6. Written as DNA, the CDR3 is TGTGCCAGCGACTTGACAGGGGCCACCGGGGAGCTGTTTTTT. It yields the protein CASDLTGATGELFF.

The chain links TRBV4-2 to TRBJ2-3; 8 bases align to TRBD2. Germline CDR1 is LGHNA and CDR2 is YNFKEQ. The CDR3 extends over 22 amino acids. V trimming: 1 base; J trimming: 9 bases; junction bases outside the gene matches: 30. In DNA, the CDR3 is TGTGCCAGCAGCCAAGTAACGATTGGTAGTAAGGGACTAGTAAGTCCCCTGTCGACGCAGTATTTT. Protein: CASSQVTIGSKGLVSPLSTQYF.

V is TRBV27 and J is TRBJ2-7; 9 bases match TRBD2. Germline V gives CDR1 MNHEY, CDR2 SMNVEV (reference sequence). Trimming took 2 bases from V and 2 from J; bases not matched to a gene: 4. The CDR3 runs to 15 residues. The CDR3 region has the DNA TGTGCCAGCAGTTTAGGGGTAGCGGGGGCCTACGAGCAGTACTTC. Its translation is CASSLGVAGAYEQYF.